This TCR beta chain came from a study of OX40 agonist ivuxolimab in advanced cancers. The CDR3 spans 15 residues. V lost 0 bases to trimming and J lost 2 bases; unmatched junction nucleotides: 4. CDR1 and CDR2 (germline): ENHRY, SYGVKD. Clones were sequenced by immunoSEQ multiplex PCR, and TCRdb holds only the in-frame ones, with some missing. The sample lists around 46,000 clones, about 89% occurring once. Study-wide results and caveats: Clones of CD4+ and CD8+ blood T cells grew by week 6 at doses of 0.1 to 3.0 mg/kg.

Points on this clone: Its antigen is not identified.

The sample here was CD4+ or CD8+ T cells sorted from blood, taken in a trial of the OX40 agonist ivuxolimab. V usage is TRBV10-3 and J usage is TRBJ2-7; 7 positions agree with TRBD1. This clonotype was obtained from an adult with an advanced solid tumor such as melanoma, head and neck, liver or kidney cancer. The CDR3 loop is CAISESRDSPYEQYF. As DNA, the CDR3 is TGTGCCATCAGTGAGTCCCGGGACAGCCCCTACGAGCAGTACTTC.